This is a list of T cell receptor beta chains from one sample in a study of blood T cell repertoires in COVID-19. The protocol was immunoSEQ multiplex PCR, while the TCRdb copy is restricted to in-frame clones and leaves out a portion. This sample yields 250,000 to 350,000 clones, of which roughly 84% are seen a single time; roughly 1.5% belongs to the top ten. Sequenced sample: peripheral blood. The receptors come from a human donor with COVID-19, enrolled during active disease. The donor label of this sample is uncertain. CDR3s include the opening cysteine and the closing phenylalanine or tryptophan. A D gene is named only where the DNA matches it firmly. Clone size, where shown, is once, few, many, or a class for clones that have expanded.

cdr3_nt,cdr3_aa,j_call,v_call,clone_size,d_call
TGTGCCAGCAACAGAAGACAGGGGGCGGCCGGGGAGCTGTTTTTT,CASNRRQGAAGELFF,TRBJ2-2,TRBV7-9,NA,TRBD1
TGTGCCAGCAGGGATCCTGGAGGGATTTGGGATGAGCAGTTCTTC,CASRDPGGIWDEQFF,TRBJ2-1,TRBV6-5,NA,NA
TGTGCCTGGAACAGGGATGAAGAGACCCAGTACTTC,CAWNRDEETQYF,TRBJ2-5,TRBV30,NA,NA
TGTGCCAGCAGTGAAGGGGCCCTAGCGCAGGCGGAGACCCAGTACTTC,CASSEGALAQAETQYF,TRBJ2-5,TRBV2,NA,NA
TGTGCCAGCAGCCTCTCGGGACAGGGAAACACCATATATTTT,CASSLSGQGNTIYF,TRBJ1-3,TRBV7-2,NA,TRBD1
TGTGCCAGCAGTTTTGGCGGAAACTACAATGAGCAGTTCTTC,CASSFGGNYNEQFF,TRBJ2-1,TRBV28,NA,NA
TGTGCCAGCAGCCAATCCGGACAGTCCGGGGAGCTGTTTTTT,CASSQSGQSGELFF,TRBJ2-2,TRBV3-1/TRBV3-2,NA,NA
TGTGCCAGTAGCGCACTAGACGGGAACACCGGGGAGCTGTTTTTT,CASSALDGNTGELFF,TRBJ2-2,TRBV19,NA,NA
TGTGCCAGCAACTTTAACTCCTACAATGAGCAGTTCTTC,CASNFNSYNEQFF,TRBJ2-1,TRBV12-3/TRBV12-4,NA,NA
TGTGCCAGCAGTTCTGGACTGAGCACAGATACGCAGTATTTT,CASSSGLSTDTQYF,TRBJ2-3,TRBV7-2,NA,NA
TGTGCCAGCCTGGACGGGATCTATGGCTACACCTTC,CASLDGIYGYTF,TRBJ1-2,TRBV25-1,few,NA
TGTGCCAGTAGTAGCAGGGTGAACACTGAAGCTTTCTTT,CASSSRVNTEAFF,TRBJ1-1,TRBV19,few,NA
TGCAGCACTGCAGGGGCGGATTCTGAAAAACTGTTTTTT,CSTAGADSEKLFF,TRBJ1-4,TRBV29-1,NA,NA
TGTGCCAGCAGCCCGGGGGGGACTAGCGGGAGGGCCAGGGAACAGTACTTC,CASSPGGTSGRAREQYF,TRBJ2-7,TRBV5-4,NA,TRBD2
TGTGCCAGCAGTACCGGGAGAGTAGACTACAATGAGCAGTTCTTC,CASSTGRVDYNEQFF,TRBJ2-1,TRBV6-6,NA,NA
TGTGCCAGCAGTTCGAGGACAGGGGCAAAACTGTTTTTT,CASSSRTGAKLFF,TRBJ1-4,TRBV28,NA,TRBD1
TGTGCCAGCAGTTCCCTCGACAGGGACAATGAGCAGTTCTTC,CASSSLDRDNEQFF,TRBJ2-1,TRBV28,NA,TRBD1
TGTGCCAGCAGTTCGCCGGGGACAACAGGACGAAACACCATATATTTT,CASSSPGTTGRNTIYF,TRBJ1-3,TRBV28,few,NA
TGTGCCAGCAGCTTGGTAGTCGCAGGTGGCTACACCTTC,CASSLVVAGGYTF,TRBJ1-2,TRBV5-6,NA,NA
TGTGCCAGCCATCCTAGCCCGGGAGGGCCGGATAATGAGCAGTTCTTC,CASHPSPGGPDNEQFF,TRBJ2-1,TRBV28,NA,TRBD2
TGTGCCAGCAGCTTAGCTGCGGGTTTCAGTCAGCCCCAGCATTTT,CASSLAAGFSQPQHF,TRBJ1-5,TRBV7-2,NA,NA
TGTGCCAGCAGGGGGGGAAATCAGCCCCAGCATTTT,CASRGGNQPQHF,TRBJ1-5,TRBV28,NA,NA
TGTGCCAGCAGAAGGGCTAGCGGCCAAGAGACCCAGTACTTC,CASRRASGQETQYF,TRBJ2-5,TRBV6-5,NA,TRBD2
TGTGCCAGCAGAGGGGCACCTAATGAAAAACTGTTTTTT,CASRGAPNEKLFF,TRBJ1-4,TRBV6-4,NA,NA
TGTGCCAGTGGCGGGGGGGCCTCCTACGAGCAGTACTTC,CASGGGASYEQYF,TRBJ2-7,TRBV19,once,TRBD2
TGTGCCAGCAGCTTAGAGCGGGGTCTGGGGGAGCAGTACTTC,CASSLERGLGEQYF,TRBJ2-7,TRBV11-2,NA,NA
TGTGCCAGCAGGCGATTGGACAGATTTGGAGAGCAGTACTTC,CASRRLDRFGEQYF,TRBJ2-7,TRBV27,NA,NA
TGTGCCAGCACCTGGACAGGGGCGAACACTAACTATGGCTACACCTTC,CASTWTGANTNYGYTF,TRBJ1-2,TRBV9,NA,TRBD1
TGTGCCAGTACCCCGGGACTAGCGGGAGTCGACACCGGGGAGCTGTTTTTT,CASTPGLAGVDTGELFF,TRBJ2-2,TRBV19,NA,TRBD2
TGTGCCAGCAGCCCCACCGGACAGGGGGCATACGAGCAGTACTTC,CASSPTGQGAYEQYF,TRBJ2-7,TRBV7-9,few,TRBD1
TGTGCCAGCAGCCAACTACGCAACTCCTACGAGCAGTACTTC,CASSQLRNSYEQYF,TRBJ2-7,TRBV4-2,NA,NA
TGTGCCAGCACCCTCGACAGGCAGAACACTGAAGCTTTCTTT,CASTLDRQNTEAFF,TRBJ1-1,TRBV19,NA,NA
TGCGCCAGCAGCTTCGGGGGGGCGTTTACCGGGGAGCTGTTTTTT,CASSFGGAFTGELFF,TRBJ2-2,TRBV5-1,NA,TRBD2
TGTGCCAGCATTTCGGGACAGGGGTATGGTTCACCCCTCCACTTT,CASISGQGYGSPLHF,TRBJ1-6,TRBV2,once,TRBD1
TGTGCCAGCAGCCAATTAGCGGGACACGTCCCCTACGAGCAGTACTTC,CASSQLAGHVPYEQYF,TRBJ2-7,TRBV3-1/TRBV3-2,NA,TRBD2
TGTGCCAGCACCCGGCTCGGCAGGGGCACCGGGGAGCTGTTTTTT,CASTRLGRGTGELFF,TRBJ2-2,TRBV7-6,NA,NA
TGTGCCAGCCTGCCGGGAAGCAATCAGCCCCAGCATTTT,CASLPGSNQPQHF,TRBJ1-5,TRBV6-4,few,NA
TGTGCCAGCGGTCCCAGGGATTCCTACAATGAGCAGTTCTTC,CASGPRDSYNEQFF,TRBJ2-1,TRBV9,once,NA
TGTGCCAGCAGCTTAAGCAGCGAGAACATTCAGTACTTC,CASSLSSENIQYF,TRBJ2-4,TRBV7-9,NA,NA
TGTGCCAGCAGCTTACAGGGGGACACTGAAGCTTTCTTT,CASSLQGDTEAFF,TRBJ1-1,TRBV3-1/TRBV3-2,NA,TRBD1
TGTGCCAGCAGCCCGGCGGGGCGGTGGGAGCTGTTTTTT,CASSPAGRWELFF,TRBJ2-2,TRBV5-4,NA,NA
TGCGCCAGCAGCAGCCCTAGGCCGAGCGGGAGGAGGGTTAGGAGGGAGACCCAGTACTTC,CASSSPRPSGRRVRRETQYF,TRBJ2-5,TRBV5-1,NA,TRBD2
TGTGCCAGCTCACCACGGGACAGGGGAGCAGATACGCAGTATTTT,CASSPRDRGADTQYF,TRBJ2-3,TRBV18,NA,TRBD1
TGTGCCAGCAGCCTCGAGGAGCAGCCCCAGCATTTT,CASSLEEQPQHF,TRBJ1-5,TRBV7-9,NA,NA
TGTGCCAGCAGTTACAGGGGACAGCAACTTTCACCCCTCCACTTT,CASSYRGQQLSPLHF,TRBJ1-6,TRBV6-5,NA,TRBD1
TGTGCCAGCAGCTTAGTTACCAGATTACATACCTACAATGAGCAGTTCTTC,CASSLVTRLHTYNEQFF,TRBJ2-1,TRBV11-3,NA,NA
TGTGCCAGCAGCCCCAGGACTAGCGGTAGCACAGATACGCAGTATTTT,CASSPRTSGSTDTQYF,TRBJ2-3,TRBV7-2,once,TRBD2
TGTGCCAGCAGCCTGCAAGACGACCCGGGACAGAATTCACCCCTCCACTTT,CASSLQDDPGQNSPLHF,TRBJ1-6,TRBV9,NA,TRBD1
TGTGCCAGTAGTATTTGGCCGCCCGGGGCCAACGTCCTGACTTTC,CASSIWPPGANVLTF,TRBJ2-6,TRBV19,NA,NA
TGTGCCAGCAGCCGGTCAAACGGACTCCTCTACAATGAGCAGTTCTTC,CASSRSNGLLYNEQFF,TRBJ2-1,TRBV27,NA,NA
TGTGCCTCAAGACTAGCGGGAGAGTCCTACAATGAGCAGTTCTTC,CASRLAGESYNEQFF,TRBJ2-1,TRBV30,once,TRBD2
TGTGCCACCCTGGACAGGACTAACACCGGGGAGCTGTTTTTT,CATLDRTNTGELFF,TRBJ2-2,TRBV11-1,NA,TRBD1
TGTGCCAGCAGTTTACTATCGGGACAGACCTACGAGCAGTACTTC,CASSLLSGQTYEQYF,TRBJ2-7,TRBV28,NA,TRBD1
TGTGCCAGCAGCAGGGACAGAGACCACGAGCAGTACTTC,CASSRDRDHEQYF,TRBJ2-7,TRBV11-2,NA,TRBD1
TGTGCCAGCAGTGAACAGGAGATCTATGGCTACACCTTC,CASSEQEIYGYTF,TRBJ1-2,TRBV28,NA,NA